These T cell receptor beta chains were read from a single sample in a study of radiotherapy plus CTLA-4 blockade in lung cancer. Repertoires were generated with immunoSEQ multiplex PCR, while TCRdb's copy carries only in-frame clones and drops some. The sample contains 40,000 to 50,000 clones, 70% to 80% of which appear only once. The sequencing here drew on peripheral blood, taken from a patient treated with radiotherapy plus ipilimumab. The receptors here all came from a human donor with non-small cell lung cancer who had stable disease on radiotherapy plus ipilimumab. Both conserved end residues are part of each CDR3. A D gene is named only where the DNA matches it firmly. Clone sizes are given selectively: once, few, many, or a class where the clone is expanded.

size: -; J: TRBJ2-3; D: -; V: TRBV7-3; DNA: TGTGCCAGCAGCTTAGGGAGTGTCCGTACGCAGTATTTT; CDR3: CASSLGSVRTQYF
size: -; J: TRBJ2-7; D: -; V: TRBV4-1; DNA: TGCGCCAGCAGCCAATCTCGGGTCGCCTCCTACGAGCAGTACTTC; CDR3: CASSQSRVASYEQYF
size: -; J: TRBJ1-2; D: TRBD1; V: TRBV30; DNA: TGTGCCTGGAGTAAACCGGGACAGGGGATCGGCTACACCTTC; CDR3: CAWSKPGQGIGYTF
size: many; J: TRBJ1-2; D: -; V: TRBV29-1; DNA: TGCAGCGTTGATAAAGAGAGTTCCTATGGCTACACCTTC; CDR3: CSVDKESSYGYTF
size: few; J: TRBJ1-6; D: TRBD1; V: TRBV2; DNA: TGTGCCAGCAGCCAAAGACAGGGGGGATCACCCCTCCACTTT; CDR3: CASSQRQGGSPLHF
size: once; J: TRBJ2-2; D: TRBD1; V: TRBV10-3; DNA: TGTGCCATCAGTGAAAACAGGGGAACCGGGGAGCTGTTTTTT; CDR3: CAISENRGTGELFF
size: -; J: TRBJ2-7; D: TRBD1; V: TRBV6-1; DNA: TGTGCCACACGAAAACAGACAGGGAGCTCCTACGAGCAGTACTTC; CDR3: CATRKQTGSSYEQYF
size: many; J: TRBJ2-7; D: -; V: TRBV6-5; DNA: TGTGCCAGCAGTTACTCGACAAGGGGCCTCTACGAGCAGTACTTC; CDR3: CASSYSTRGLYEQYF
size: -; J: TRBJ2-7; D: -; V: TRBV5-1; DNA: TGCGCCAGCAGCTTGGGCAGGGCTGAGGAGCAGTACTTC; CDR3: CASSLGRAEEQYF
size: -; J: TRBJ2-3; D: -; V: TRBV5-4; DNA: TGTGCCAGCAGCCAAGCCGGGACATCCTTAACAGATACGCAGTATTTT; CDR3: CASSQAGTSLTDTQYF
size: few; J: TRBJ1-2; D: TRBD1; V: TRBV6-6; DNA: TGTGCCAGCAGTTTCCAAAGGGACAGTGTGAGAGGCTACACCTTC; CDR3: CASSFQRDSVRGYTF
size: once; J: TRBJ2-5; D: TRBD1; V: TRBV30; DNA: TGTGCCTGGAGTGCGGGGACAGCTCAAGAGACCCAGTACTTC; CDR3: CAWSAGTAQETQYF
size: few; J: TRBJ2-2; D: -; V: TRBV4-1; DNA: TGCGCCAGCAGCCAAGGCCCAATCTCCAGGGGCATCGGGAACACCGGGGAGCTGTTTTTT; CDR3: CASSQGPISRGIGNTGELFF
size: -; J: TRBJ2-7; D: TRBD1; V: TRBV30; DNA: TGTGCCTGGAGTCCCCGGACAGGATACTACGAGCAGTACTTC; CDR3: CAWSPRTGYYEQYF
size: -; J: TRBJ2-7; D: TRBD1; V: TRBV7-8; DNA: TGCGCCAGCAGCCACAGGACAGGGCGGGAGCAGTACTTC; CDR3: CASSHRTGREQYF
size: -; J: TRBJ1-4; D: TRBD1; V: TRBV6-6; DNA: TGTGCCAGCAGCGACAGGGGTAGGCGAGAAAAACTGTTTTTT; CDR3: CASSDRGRREKLFF
size: -; J: TRBJ2-7; D: -; V: TRBV5-5; DNA: TGTGCCAGCAGCTTGGGAGGAAGAGGGGGTACCTACGAGCAGTACTTC; CDR3: CASSLGGRGGTYEQYF
size: once; J: TRBJ2-7; D: TRBD1; V: TRBV6-6; DNA: TGTGCCAGCAGCCCACCTCCCGACAGGGTCCGCGAGCAGTACTTC; CDR3: CASSPPPDRVREQYF
size: few; J: TRBJ1-5; D: TRBD1; V: TRBV2; DNA: TGTGCCAGCAGACAGGGGGCGATTGAGCCCCAGCATTTT; CDR3: CASRQGAIEPQHF
size: -; J: TRBJ2-3; D: -; V: TRBV10-3; DNA: TGTGCCATCAGTGAGTCCCCTGGGAGTGGGGCAGATACGCAGTATTTT; CDR3: CAISESPGSGADTQYF
size: -; J: TRBJ2-2; D: -; V: TRBV11-2; DNA: TGTGCCAGCAGCTACCGGGGAAACACCGGGGAGCTGTTTTTT; CDR3: CASSYRGNTGELFF
size: once; J: TRBJ1-1; D: -; V: TRBV7-9; DNA: TGTGCCAGCAGCCCCGGGGGTCGGGGCACTGAAGCTTTCTTT; CDR3: CASSPGGRGTEAFF